This T cell receptor (beta chain) is drawn from a study of blood T cell repertoires in COVID-19. Study background: There were acute and convalescent COVID-19 samples, and they came from the United States, Italy and Spain.

Germline V lookup: CDR1 LNHDA, CDR2 SQIVND (reference sequence). The CDR3 runs to 16 residues. Trimming stripped 0 bases from V and 3 bases from J, with 15 bases between. This clone was picked up a small number of times. Individuals drawn from around 25 US areas were about 18 to 90 years old. Libraries were prepared by immunoSEQ multiplex PCR; TCRdb keeps only in-frame clonotypes and omits some of them. The table shows approximately 280,000 clones, with 82% occurring only once. Sequencing was carried out using PBMCs or T cells enriched from blood (not recorded which). The genes are TRBV19 and TRBJ2-7, with a possible D match to TRBD2 (6 bases). The clonotype comes from a man in his forties or fifties who had been exposed to COVID-19. CDR3 coding DNA: TGTGCCAGTAGTATAGATCTAACTAGCAGACTCTACGAGCAGTACTTC. Protein: CASSIDLTSRLYEQYF.